The TCR beta chain under discussion was sequenced for a study of beta chain features in type 1 diabetes. The CDR3 runs 13 residues. In germline, CDR1 is MNHNS, CDR2 SASEGT. Expressed TCRB transcripts were sequenced because the isolated RNA had all been reverse transcribed beforehand. Assay used: immunoSEQ multiplex PCR; TCRdb lists only in-frame clones, some missing. The repertoire holds fewer than 900,000 clones, with roughly 15% as singletons. Of note for this clone: The junction and the germline gene differ at one end; a read error may be behind it.

This TCR derives from a woman aged 18-29 years in good health. Sequencing used naive CD4+ T cells from blood. This rearrangement joins TRBV6-1 to TRBJ1-2, with D uncertain. The CDR3, as DNA: TGTGCCAGCAGTGAATACGACAACTCTGGCTACACCTTC. Protein product: CASSEYDNSGYTF.